The clone carrying this T cell receptor beta chain came up a few times. The CDR3 totals 15 residues. Losses at the gene ends were 4 bases for V and 5 bases for J; bases not matched to a gene: 5. CDR1 is SGHTA, CDR2 FQGNSA, per germline. Stimulators, around 200,000 irradiated and violet-dye-labeled cells, were plated with around 200,000 CFSE-labeled responder cells. After the reaction, the investigators sorted the proliferating CFSE-low CD3+CD4+ and CD3+CD8+ responders. The source of the sample is a study of graft-versus-host responses after intestinal transplantation. Libraries were prepared by immunoSEQ multiplex PCR; TCRdb keeps only in-frame clonotypes and omits some of them. The profile shows 6,800 or so clones, about 28% of them singletons. Points from the study as a whole: The study found high graft-versus-host to host-versus-graft clonal ratios in allografts of patients with graft-donor T cell macrochimerism. Circulating GvH clone levels at their peak were associated with HvG declines (early post-transplant).

This specimen was alloreactive CD8+ T cells from a mixed lymphocyte reaction culture, taken before transplantation. Subset reported: CFSE-low proliferating T cells sorted from approximately six-day pre-transplant mixed lymphocyte reaction (GvH or HvG direction). This chain uses TRBV7-2 with TRBJ2-3; the match to TRBD2 covers 11 bases. The source of this sequence is a human patient who was an organ donor for intestinal transplantation. The CDR3 DNA sequence: TGTGCCAGCAGCTACCTTAGCGGGGGGGGAGATACGCAGTATTTT. This gives the protein CASSYLSGGGDTQYF.